This TCR beta chain stems from a study of T cells in Graves' hyperthyroidism and ophthalmopathy. It was RNA transcripts that yielded the amplified TCR beta CDR3 regions. HTBI primers drove first-round RT-PCR of the TCR CDR3. TCRdb reanalysed the multiplex PCR reads using MiXCR and keeps one entry per CDR3 protein. The sample consists of a few hundred thousand distinct CDR3 sequences, roughly 46% of them appearing once. In germline, CDR1 is SQVTM, CDR2 ANQGSEA. J was trimmed by 1 base and V by 2 bases; bases with no gene match: 5. The CDR3 sequence is 15 residues long. This chain joins TRBV29-1 and TRBJ1-1, with 9 bases fitting TRBD1. The sequence derives from a woman under 30 with Graves' hyperthyroidism. The sequenced material came from peripheral blood or thyroid tissue (not recorded which). The CDR3 loop reads CSVEIRDRENTEAFF. For the CDR3, the DNA is TGCAGCGTTGAAATCCGGGACAGGGAGAACACTGAAGCTTTCTTT.